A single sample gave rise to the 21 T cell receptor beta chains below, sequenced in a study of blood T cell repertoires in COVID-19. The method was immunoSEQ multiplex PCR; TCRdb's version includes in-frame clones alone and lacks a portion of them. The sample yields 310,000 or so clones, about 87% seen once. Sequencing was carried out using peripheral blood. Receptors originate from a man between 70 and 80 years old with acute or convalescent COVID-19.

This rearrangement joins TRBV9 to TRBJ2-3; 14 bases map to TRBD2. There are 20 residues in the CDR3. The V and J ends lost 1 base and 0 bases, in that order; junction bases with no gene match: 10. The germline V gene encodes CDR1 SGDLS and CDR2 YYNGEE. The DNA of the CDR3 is TGTGCCAGCAGCGTAACTGGGACTAGCGGGAGCGGGGCTAGCACAGATACGCAGTATTTT. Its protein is CASSVTGTSGSGASTDTQYF.

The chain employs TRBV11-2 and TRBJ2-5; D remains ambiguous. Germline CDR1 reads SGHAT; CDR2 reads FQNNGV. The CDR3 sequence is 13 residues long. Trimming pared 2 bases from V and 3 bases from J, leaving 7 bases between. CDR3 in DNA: TGTGCCAGCAGCTTAAGCCCAAAAGAGACCCAGTACTTC. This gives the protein CASSLSPKETQYF.

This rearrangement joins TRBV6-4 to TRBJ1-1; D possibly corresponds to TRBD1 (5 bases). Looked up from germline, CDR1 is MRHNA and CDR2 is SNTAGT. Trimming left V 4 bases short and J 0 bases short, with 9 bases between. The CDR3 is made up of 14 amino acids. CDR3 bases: TGTGCCAGCAGTGGGGGCAGCGTGAACACTGAAGCTTTCTTT. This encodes CASSGGSVNTEAFF.

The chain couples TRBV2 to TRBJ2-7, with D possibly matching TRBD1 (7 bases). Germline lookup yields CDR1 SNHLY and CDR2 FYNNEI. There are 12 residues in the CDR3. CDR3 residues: CVGSRGVYEQYF. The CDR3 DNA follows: TGTGTCGGCAGCAGGGGGGTCTACGAGCAGTACTTC.

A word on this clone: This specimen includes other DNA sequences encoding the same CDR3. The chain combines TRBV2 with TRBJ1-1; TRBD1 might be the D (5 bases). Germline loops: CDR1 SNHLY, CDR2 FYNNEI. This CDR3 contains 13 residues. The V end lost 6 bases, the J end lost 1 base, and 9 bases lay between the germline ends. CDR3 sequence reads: CASSLDRNTEAFF. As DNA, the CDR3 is TGTGCCAGCAGCCTTGACAGGAACACTGAAGCTTTCTTT.

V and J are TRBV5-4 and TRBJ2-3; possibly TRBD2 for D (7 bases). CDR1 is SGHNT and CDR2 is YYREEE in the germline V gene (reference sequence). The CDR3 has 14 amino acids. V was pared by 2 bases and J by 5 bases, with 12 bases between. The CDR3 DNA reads TGTGCCAGCAGCTTAGGGGGGGAGAGAGATACGCAGTATTTT. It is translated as CASSLGGERDTQYF.

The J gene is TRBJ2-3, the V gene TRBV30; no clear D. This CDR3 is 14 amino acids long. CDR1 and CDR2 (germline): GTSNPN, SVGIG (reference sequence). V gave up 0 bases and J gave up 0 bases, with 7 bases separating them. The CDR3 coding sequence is TGTGCCTGGAGTGTGGTGGCTAGCACAGATACGCAGTATTTT. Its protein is CAWSVVASTDTQYF.

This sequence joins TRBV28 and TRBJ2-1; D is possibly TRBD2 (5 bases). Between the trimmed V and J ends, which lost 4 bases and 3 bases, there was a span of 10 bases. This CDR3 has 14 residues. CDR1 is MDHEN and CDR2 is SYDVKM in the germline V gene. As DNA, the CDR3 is TGTGCCAGCAGTTGGTCGGGGAGCTACAATGAGCAGTTCTTC. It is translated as CASSWSGSYNEQFF.

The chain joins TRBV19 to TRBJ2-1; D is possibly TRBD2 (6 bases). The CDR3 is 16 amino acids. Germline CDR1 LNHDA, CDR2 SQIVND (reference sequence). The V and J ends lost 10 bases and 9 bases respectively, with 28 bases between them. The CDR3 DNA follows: TGTGCCACCCCGGGGTGGCGGGGACCATCCAAAGGTGAGCAGTTCTTC. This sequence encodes CATPGWRGPSKGEQFF.

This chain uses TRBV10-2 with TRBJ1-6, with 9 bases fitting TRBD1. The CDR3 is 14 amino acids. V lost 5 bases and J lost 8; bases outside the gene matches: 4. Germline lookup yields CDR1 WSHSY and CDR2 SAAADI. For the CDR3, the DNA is TGCGCCAGCAGTATGGACAGGGGCTATTCACCCCTCCACTTT. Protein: CASSMDRGYSPLHF.

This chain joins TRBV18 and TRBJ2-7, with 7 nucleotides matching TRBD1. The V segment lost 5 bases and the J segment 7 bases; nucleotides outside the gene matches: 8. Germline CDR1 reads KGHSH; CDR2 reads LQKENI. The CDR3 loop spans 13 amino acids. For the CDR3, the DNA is TGTGCCAGCTCAGCGGACAGGCCTGGAGAGCAGTACTTC. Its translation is CASSADRPGEQYF.

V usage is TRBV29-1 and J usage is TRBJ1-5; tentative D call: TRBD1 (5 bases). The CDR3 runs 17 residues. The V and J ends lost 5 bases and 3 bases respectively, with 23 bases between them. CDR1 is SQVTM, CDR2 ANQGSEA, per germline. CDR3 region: CSVTGTASWLPNQPQHF. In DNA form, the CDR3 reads TGCAGCGTTACCGGGACTGCTTCCTGGCTCCCCAATCAGCCCCAGCATTTT.

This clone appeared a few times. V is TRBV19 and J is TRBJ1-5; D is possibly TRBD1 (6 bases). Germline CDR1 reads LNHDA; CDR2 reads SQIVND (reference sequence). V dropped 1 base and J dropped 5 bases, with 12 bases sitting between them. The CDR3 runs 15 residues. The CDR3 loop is CASSIGGQQYQPQHF. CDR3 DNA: TGTGCCAGTAGTATAGGGGGGCAACAGTATCAGCCCCAGCATTTT.

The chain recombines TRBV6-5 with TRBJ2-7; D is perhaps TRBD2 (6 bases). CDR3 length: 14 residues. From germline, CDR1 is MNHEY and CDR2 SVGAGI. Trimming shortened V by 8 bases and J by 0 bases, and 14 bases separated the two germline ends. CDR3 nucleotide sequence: TGTGCCAGCGGACCGGTCGGGGGCTCCTACGAGCAGTACTTC. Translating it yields CASGPVGGSYEQYF.

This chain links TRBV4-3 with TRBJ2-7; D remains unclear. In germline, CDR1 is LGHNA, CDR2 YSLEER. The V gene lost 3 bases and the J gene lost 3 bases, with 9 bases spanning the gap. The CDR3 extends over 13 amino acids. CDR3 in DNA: TGCGCCAGCAGCCAGACCAGAGGCTACGAGCAGTACTTC. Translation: CASSQTRGYEQYF.

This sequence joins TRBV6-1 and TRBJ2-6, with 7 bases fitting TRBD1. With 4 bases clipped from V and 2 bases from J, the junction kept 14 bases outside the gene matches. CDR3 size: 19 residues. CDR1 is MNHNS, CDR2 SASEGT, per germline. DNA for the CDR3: TGTGCCAGCAGTGCCGCGACAGGGCGAGGTCTAGCTGGGGCCAACGTCCTGACTTTC. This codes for CASSAATGRGLAGANVLTF.

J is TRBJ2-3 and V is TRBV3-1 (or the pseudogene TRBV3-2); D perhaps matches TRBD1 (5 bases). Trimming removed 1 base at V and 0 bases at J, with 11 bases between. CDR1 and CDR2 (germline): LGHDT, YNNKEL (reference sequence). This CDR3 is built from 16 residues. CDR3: CASSQAFRASTDTQYF. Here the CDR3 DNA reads TGTGCCAGCAGCCAAGCATTCAGGGCGAGCACAGATACGCAGTATTTT.

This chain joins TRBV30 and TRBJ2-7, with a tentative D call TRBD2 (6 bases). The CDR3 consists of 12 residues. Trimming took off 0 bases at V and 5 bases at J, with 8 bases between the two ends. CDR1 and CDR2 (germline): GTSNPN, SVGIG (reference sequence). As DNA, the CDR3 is TGTGCCTGGAGTGTAGCGGGCCACGAGCAGTACTTC. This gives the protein CAWSVAGHEQYF. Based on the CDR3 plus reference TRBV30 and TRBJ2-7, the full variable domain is SQTIHQWPATLVQPVGSPLSLECTVEGTSNPNLYWYRQAAGRGLQLLFYSVGIGQISSEVPQNLSASRPQDRQFILSSKKLLLSDSGFYLCAWSVAGHEQYFGPGTRLTVT.

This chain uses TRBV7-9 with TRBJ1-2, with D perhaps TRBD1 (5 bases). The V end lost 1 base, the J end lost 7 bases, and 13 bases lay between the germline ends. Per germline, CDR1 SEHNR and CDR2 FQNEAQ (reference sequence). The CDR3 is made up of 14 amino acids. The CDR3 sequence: CASSLGSQGGGYTF. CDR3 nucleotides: TGTGCCAGCAGCTTAGGTTCGCAGGGCGGTGGCTACACCTTC.

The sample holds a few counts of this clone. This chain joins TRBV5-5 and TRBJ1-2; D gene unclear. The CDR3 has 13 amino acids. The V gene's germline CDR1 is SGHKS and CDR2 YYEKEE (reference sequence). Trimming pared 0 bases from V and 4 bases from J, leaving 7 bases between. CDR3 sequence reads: CASSLGGSYGYTF. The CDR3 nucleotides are TGTGCCAGCAGCTTGGGAGGCAGCTATGGCTACACCTTC.

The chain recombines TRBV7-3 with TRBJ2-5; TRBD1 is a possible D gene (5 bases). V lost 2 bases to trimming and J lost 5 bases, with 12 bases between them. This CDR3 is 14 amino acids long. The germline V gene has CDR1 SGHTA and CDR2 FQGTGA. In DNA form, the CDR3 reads TGTGCCAGCAGCTTAGGGTCAGGGTCGGAGACCCAGTACTTC. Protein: CASSLGSGSETQYF.